This TCR beta chain is from a study of T cell responses to AZD1222 COVID-19 vaccine. Profiling relied on immunoSEQ multiplex PCR, and the TCRdb table lists in-frame clones only, not all of them. The repertoire includes 180,000 or so clones, about 89% of them detected once, and approximately 1.8% sits in the top ten. Note on this clone: What it recognizes is unknown.

Overall study findings and caveats: Spike was spanned by vaccine-associated CD4 TCRs, with dominance at 160-218 and 743-854. Every sample of the repertoires postdated the peak T cell response. Reportedly, close to half of spike-specific TCRs are directed against unmutated variant regions.

Analysis merged second doses at about 4 or about 12 weeks. V was trimmed by 1 base and J by 4 bases, leaving 19 bases between them. The CDR3 consists of 17 residues. CDR1 is KGHSH, CDR2 LQKENI, per germline. The sequenced sample was peripheral blood, obtained 28 days after the second AZD1222 dose. The clonotype originates from an adult who received the AZD1222 COVID-19 vaccine. The V and J genes are TRBV18 and TRBJ1-2, with D possibly TRBD1 on 5 matching bases. The CDR3 loop reads CASSPQRSQGAFYGYTF. DNA for the CDR3: TGTGCCAGCTCACCACAAAGATCCCAGGGCGCCTTCTATGGCTACACCTTC.